A selection of T cell receptor beta chains follows, all from one sample in a study of shared clonotypes between healthy human individuals. Some clones are missing from TCRdb's copy, which holds only in-frame ones; the method was immunoSEQ multiplex PCR. The table has about a million clones, approximately 75% seen once. The specimen was memory CD4+ T cells from PBMCs. These receptors were obtained from a man aged 18 to 35 in good health. Some clones in this sample may be carry-over from other donors' samples. Both conserved end residues are trimmed from each CDR3.

v_call cdr3_aa
TRBV4-3 ASSQDLRGRSYNEQF
TRBV28 ASSRTGGQKTQY
TRBV10-2 ASKMWLGGHEQF
TRBV11-2 ASSLGAQTEQF
TRBV11-2 ASSLQDRRGYT
TRBV15 ATSRPRALAALGGQETQY
TRBV6-1 ASSDPGQGMGYGYT
TRBV7-2 ASSPRTGQGNTIY
TRBV5-4 ASSSGEGRSHSPLH
TRBV19 ASSILAGERARPDTQY
TRBV19 ASSPRPGAPNEKLF
TRBV6-5 ASSYLWQGNNEQF
TRBV6-1 ASSEWPGGQPQH
TRBV5-6 ASSSTGGLQVGYT